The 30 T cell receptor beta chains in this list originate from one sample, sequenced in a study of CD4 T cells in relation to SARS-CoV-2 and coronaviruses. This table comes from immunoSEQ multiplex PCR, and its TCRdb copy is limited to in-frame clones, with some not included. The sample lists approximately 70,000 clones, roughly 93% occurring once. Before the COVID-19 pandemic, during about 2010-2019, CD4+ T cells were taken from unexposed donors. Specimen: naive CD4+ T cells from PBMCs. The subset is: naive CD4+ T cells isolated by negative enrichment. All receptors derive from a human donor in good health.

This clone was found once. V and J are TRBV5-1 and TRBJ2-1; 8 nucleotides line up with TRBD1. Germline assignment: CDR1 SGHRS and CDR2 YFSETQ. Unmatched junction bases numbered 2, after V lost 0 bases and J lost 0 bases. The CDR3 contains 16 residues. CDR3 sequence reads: CASSLATGGSYNEQFF. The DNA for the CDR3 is TGCGCCAGCAGCTTGGCTACAGGGGGCTCCTACAATGAGCAGTTCTTC.

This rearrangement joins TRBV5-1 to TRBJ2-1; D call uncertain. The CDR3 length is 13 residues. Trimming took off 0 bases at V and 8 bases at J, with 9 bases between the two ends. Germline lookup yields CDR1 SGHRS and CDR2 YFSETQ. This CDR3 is CASSLVAPYEQFF. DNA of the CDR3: TGCGCCAGCAGCTTGGTGGCACCATATGAGCAGTTCTTC. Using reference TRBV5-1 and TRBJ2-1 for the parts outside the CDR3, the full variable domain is KAGVTQTPRYLIKTRGQQVTLSCSPISGHRSVSWYQQTPGQGLQFLFEYFSETQRNKGNFPGRFSGRQFSNSRSEMNVSTLELGDSALYLCASSLVAPYEQFFGPGTRLTVL.

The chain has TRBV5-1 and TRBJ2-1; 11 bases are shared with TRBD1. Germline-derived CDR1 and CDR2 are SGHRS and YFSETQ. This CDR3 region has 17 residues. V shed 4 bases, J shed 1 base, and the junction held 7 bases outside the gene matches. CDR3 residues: CASSPRGTGGSYNEQFF. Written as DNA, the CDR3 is TGCGCCAGCAGCCCACGGGGGACAGGGGGTTCCTACAATGAGCAGTTCTTC.

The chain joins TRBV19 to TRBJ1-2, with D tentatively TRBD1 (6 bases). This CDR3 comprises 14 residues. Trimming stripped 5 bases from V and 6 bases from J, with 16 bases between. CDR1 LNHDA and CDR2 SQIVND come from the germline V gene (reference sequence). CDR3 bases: TGTGCCAGTAGTGCGGGACAACCCAGTCATGGCTACACCTTC. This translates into CASSAGQPSHGYTF. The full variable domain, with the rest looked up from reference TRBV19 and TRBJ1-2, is DGGITQSPKYLFRKEGQNVTLSCEQNLNHDAMYWYRQDPGQGLRLIYYSQIVNDFQKGDIAEGYSVSREKKESFPLTVTSAQKNPTAFYLCASSAGQPSHGYTFGSGTRLTVV.

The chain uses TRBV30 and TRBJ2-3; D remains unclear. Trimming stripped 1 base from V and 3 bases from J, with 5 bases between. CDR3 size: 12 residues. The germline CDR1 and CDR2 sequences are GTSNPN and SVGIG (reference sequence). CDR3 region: CAWSALTDTQYF. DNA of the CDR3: TGTGCCTGGAGTGCCCTAACAGATACGCAGTATTTT.

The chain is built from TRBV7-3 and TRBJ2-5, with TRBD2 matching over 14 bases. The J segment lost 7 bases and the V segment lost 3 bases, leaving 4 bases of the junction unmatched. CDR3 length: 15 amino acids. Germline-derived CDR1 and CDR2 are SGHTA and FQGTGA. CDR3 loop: CASSLGLAGDRTQYF. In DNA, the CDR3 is TGTGCCAGCAGCTTGGGACTAGCGGGGGATAGGACCCAGTACTTC.

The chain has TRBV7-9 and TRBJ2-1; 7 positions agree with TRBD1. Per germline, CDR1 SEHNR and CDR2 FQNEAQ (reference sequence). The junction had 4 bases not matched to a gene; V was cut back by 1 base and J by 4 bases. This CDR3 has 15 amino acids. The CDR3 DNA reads TGTGCCAGCAGCTTAGGACAGGGCCCGTACAATGAGCAGTTCTTC. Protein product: CASSLGQGPYNEQFF.

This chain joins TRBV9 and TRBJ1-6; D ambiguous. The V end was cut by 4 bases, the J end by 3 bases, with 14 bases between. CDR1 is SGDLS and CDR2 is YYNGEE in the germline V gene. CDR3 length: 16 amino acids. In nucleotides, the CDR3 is TGTGCCAGCAGCCGGAACCCGGACGGCTATAATTCACCCCTCCACTTT. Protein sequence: CASSRNPDGYNSPLHF.

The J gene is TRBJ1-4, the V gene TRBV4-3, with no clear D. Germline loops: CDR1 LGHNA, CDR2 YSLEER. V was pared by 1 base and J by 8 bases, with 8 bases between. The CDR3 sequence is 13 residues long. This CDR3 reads CASSQATAEKLFF. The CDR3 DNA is TGCGCCAGCAGCCAAGCAACAGCAGAAAAACTGTTTTTT.

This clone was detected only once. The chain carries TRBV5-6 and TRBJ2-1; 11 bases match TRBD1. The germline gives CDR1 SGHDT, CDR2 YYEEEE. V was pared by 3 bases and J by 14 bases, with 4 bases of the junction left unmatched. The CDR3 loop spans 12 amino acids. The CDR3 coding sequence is TGTGCCAGCAGCTCGGACAGGGGGCAGGAGTTCTTC. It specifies CASSSDRGQEFF.

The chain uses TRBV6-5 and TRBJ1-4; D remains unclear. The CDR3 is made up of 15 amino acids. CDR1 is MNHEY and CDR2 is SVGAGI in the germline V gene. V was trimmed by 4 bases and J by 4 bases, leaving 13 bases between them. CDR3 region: CASSSTVGYNEKLFF. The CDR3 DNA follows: TGTGCCAGCAGTTCCACGGTGGGATATAATGAAAAACTGTTTTTT.

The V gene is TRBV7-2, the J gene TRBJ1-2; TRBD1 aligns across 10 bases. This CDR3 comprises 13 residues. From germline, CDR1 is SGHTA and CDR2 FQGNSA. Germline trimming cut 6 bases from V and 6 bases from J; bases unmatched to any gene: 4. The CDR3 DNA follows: TGTGCCAGCAGTCCGGGACAGGGGCATGGCTACACCTTC. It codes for CASSPGQGHGYTF.

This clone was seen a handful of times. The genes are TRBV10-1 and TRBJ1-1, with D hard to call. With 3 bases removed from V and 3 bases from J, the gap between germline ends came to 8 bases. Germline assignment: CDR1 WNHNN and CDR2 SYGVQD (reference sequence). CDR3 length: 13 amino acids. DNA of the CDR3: TGCGCCAGCAGTGAAACAGCCTACACTGAAGCTTTCTTT. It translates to CASSETAYTEAFF.

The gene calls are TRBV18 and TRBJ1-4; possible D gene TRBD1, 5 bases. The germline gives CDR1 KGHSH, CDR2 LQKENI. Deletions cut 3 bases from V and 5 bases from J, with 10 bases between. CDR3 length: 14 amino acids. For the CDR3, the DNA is TGTGCCAGCTCACCGATCCGGGGGAATGAAAAACTGTTTTTT. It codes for CASSPIRGNEKLFF.

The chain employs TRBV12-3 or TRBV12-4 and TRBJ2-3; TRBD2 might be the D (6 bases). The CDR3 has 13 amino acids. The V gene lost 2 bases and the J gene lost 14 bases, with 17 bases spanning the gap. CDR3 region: CASSLNGGVVRYF. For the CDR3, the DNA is TGTGCCAGCAGTTTAAACGGCGGGGTGGTTCGGTATTTT.

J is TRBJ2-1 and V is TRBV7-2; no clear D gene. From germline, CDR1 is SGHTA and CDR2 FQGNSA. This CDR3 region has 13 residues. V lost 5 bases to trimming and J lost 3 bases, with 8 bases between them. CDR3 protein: CASSQTDYNEQFF. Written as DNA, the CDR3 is TGTGCCAGCAGCCAGACGGACTACAATGAGCAGTTCTTC. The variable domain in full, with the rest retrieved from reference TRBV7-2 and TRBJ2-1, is GAGVSQSPSNKVTEKGKDVELRCDPISGHTALYWYRQSLGQGLEFLIYFQGNSAPDKSGLPSDRFSAERTGGSVSTLTIQRTQQEDSAVYLCASSQTDYNEQFFGPGTRLTVL.

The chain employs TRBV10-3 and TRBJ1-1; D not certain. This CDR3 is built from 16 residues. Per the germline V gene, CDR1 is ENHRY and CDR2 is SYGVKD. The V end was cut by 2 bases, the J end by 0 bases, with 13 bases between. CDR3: CAISETFGLMNTEAFF. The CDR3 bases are TGTGCCATCAGTGAGACCTTCGGACTGATGAACACTGAAGCTTTCTTT.

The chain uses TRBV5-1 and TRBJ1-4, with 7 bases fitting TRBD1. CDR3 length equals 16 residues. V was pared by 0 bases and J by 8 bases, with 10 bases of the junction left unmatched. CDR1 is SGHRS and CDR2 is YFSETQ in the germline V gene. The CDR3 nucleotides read TGCGCCAGCAGCTTGGCTAGGGGGCGCGGAGAGGAAAAACTGTTTTTT. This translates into CASSLARGRGEEKLFF.

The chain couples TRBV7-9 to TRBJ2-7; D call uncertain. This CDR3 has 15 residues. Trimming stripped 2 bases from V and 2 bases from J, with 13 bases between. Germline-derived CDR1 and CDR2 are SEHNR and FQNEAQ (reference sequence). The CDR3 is CASSLSLAGPYEQYF. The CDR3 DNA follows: TGTGCCAGCAGCTTATCTCTGGCAGGTCCCTACGAGCAGTACTTC.

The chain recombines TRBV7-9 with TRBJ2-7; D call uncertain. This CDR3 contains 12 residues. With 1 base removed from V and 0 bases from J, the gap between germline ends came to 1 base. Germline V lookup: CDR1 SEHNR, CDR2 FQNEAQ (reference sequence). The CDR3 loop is CASSLGSYEQYF. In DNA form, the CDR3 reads TGTGCCAGCAGCTTAGGCTCCTACGAGCAGTACTTC.

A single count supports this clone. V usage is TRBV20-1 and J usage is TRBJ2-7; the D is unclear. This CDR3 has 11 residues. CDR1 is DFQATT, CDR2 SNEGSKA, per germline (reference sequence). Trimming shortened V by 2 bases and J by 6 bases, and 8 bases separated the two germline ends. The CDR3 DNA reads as TGCAGTGCTAGAAAGAGTTCCGAGCAGTACTTC. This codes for CSARKSSEQYF.

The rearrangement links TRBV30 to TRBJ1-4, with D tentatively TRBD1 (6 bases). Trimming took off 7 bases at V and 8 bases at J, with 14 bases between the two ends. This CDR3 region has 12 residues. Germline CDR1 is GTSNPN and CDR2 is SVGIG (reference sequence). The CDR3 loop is CASLGRGEKLFF. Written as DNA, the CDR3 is TGTGCCTCTCTCGGCAGGGGCGAAAAACTGTTTTTT.

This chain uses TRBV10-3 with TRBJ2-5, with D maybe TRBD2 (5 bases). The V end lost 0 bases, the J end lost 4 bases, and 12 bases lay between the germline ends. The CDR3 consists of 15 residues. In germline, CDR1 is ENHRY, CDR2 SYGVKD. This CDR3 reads CAISESLGRVETQYF. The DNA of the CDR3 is TGTGCCATCAGTGAGTCGCTAGGGCGGGTAGAGACCCAGTACTTC.

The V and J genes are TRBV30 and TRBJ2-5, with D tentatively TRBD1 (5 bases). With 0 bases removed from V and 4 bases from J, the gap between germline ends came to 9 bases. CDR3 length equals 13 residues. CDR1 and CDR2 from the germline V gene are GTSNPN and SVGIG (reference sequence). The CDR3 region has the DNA TGTGCCTGGAGTGTTCAGGGCCCAGAGACCCAGTACTTC. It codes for CAWSVQGPETQYF.

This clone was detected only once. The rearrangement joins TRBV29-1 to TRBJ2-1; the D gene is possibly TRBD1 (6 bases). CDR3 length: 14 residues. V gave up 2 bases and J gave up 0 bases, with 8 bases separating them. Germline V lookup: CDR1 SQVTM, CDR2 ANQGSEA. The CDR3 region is CSVETGSSYNEQFF. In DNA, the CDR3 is TGCAGCGTTGAAACAGGGAGCTCCTACAATGAGCAGTTCTTC.

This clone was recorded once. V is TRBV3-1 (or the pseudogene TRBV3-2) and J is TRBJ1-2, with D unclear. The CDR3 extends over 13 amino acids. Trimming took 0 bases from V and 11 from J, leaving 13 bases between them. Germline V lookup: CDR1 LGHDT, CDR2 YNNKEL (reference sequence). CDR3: CASSQDSAGIYTF. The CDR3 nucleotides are TGTGCCAGCAGCCAAGATAGTGCCGGAATATACACCTTC.

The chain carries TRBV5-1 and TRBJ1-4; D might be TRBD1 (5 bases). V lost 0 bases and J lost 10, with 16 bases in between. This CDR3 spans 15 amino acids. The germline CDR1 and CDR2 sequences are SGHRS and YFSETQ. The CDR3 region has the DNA TGCGCCAGCAGCTTGGTGGGGACCGAGGTTGGAAAACTGTTTTTT. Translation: CASSLVGTEVGKLFF.

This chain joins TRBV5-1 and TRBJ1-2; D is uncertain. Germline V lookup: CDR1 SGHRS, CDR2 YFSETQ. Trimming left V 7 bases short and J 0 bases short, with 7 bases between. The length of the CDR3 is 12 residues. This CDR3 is CASSEANYGYTF. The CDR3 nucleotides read TGCGCCAGCTCGGAAGCTAACTATGGCTACACCTTC.

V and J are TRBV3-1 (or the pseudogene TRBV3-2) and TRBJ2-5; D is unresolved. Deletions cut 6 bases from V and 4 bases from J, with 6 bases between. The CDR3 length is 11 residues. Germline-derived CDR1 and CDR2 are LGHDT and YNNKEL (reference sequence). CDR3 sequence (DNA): TGTGCCAGCAGGATTGGAGAGACCCAGTACTTC. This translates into CASRIGETQYF.

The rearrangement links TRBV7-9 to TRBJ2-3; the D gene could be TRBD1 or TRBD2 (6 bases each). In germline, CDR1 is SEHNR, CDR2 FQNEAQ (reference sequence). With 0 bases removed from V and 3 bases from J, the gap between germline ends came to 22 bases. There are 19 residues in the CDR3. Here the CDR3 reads CASSLANYLRGAATDTQYF. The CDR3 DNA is TGTGCCAGCAGCTTAGCTAACTATCTTAGGGGGGCGGCGACAGATACGCAGTATTTT.